A single sample gave rise to the 5 T cell receptor beta chains below, sequenced in a study of CD8 T cells in ankylosing spondylitis (dated by TCRdb to 2015 to 2018). Library generation was performed with 5' RACE. Sequencing instrument: Illumina HiSeq 2500. TCRdb trimmed public reads at Q25 via fastp, called clones via MiXCR and kept in-frame beta chains. Rows with a matching CDR3 protein are joined into one entry that keeps the most common DNA and genes. A total of about 250,000 distinct CDR3 sequences appear in this sample, 32% of them only once. 3.5% to 4.5% of the sample is taken by the ten largest. The sequencing sample was made of blood, either unsorted or a sorted T cell fraction (not recorded which). These receptors all come from a male donor with ankylosing spondylitis or in good health (not recorded which).

This clonotype was detected only a few times. The gene calls are TRBV5-6 and TRBJ2-2, with 7 positions matching TRBD1. CDR1 and CDR2 (germline): SGHDT, YYEEEE. J lost 4 bases, V lost 0 bases, and 9 bases had no gene match. This CDR3 is 17 amino acids long. CDR3 sequence: CASSLGLSTGATGELFF. The CDR3, as DNA: TGTGCCAGCAGCTTGGGACTCTCCACAGGGGCCACCGGGGAGCTGTTTTTT.

The chain's CDR3 is CASSQSGGAAGNTIYF. The CDR3 DNA reads as TGTGCCAGCAGCCAGAGCGGGGGTGCGGCTGGAAACACCATATATTTT. The chain carries TRBV7-2 and TRBJ1-3; D might be TRBD1 (5 bases). The germline gives CDR1 SGHTA, CDR2 FQGNSA. The CDR3 has 16 residues. V was shortened by 5 bases and J by 2 bases, with 16 bases between the two germline ends.

The sample holds a few counts of this clonotype. V usage is TRBV5-1 and J usage is TRBJ1-1; D remains unclear. The length of the CDR3 is 13 residues. V shed 4 bases and J shed 1 base, with 8 bases lying between them. Germline-derived CDR1 and CDR2 are SGHRS and YFSETQ. The CDR3 DNA reads as TGCGCCAGCAGCCATCAGGAGAACACTGAAGCTTTCTTT. This codes for CASSHQENTEAFF. The full variable domain, completed using reference TRBV5-1 and TRBJ1-1, is KAGVTQTPRYLIKTRGQQVTLSCSPISGHRSVSWYQQTPGQGLQFLFEYFSETQRNKGNFPGRFSGRQFSNSRSEMNVSTLELGDSALYLCASSHQENTEAFFGQGTRLTVV.

There are many counts of this clonotype. The chain employs TRBV29-1 and TRBJ2-7; 7 positions match TRBD1. V trimming: 0 bases; J trimming: 4 bases; junction bases outside the gene matches: 6. From germline, CDR1 is SQVTM and CDR2 ANQGSEA. This CDR3 region has 14 residues. CDR3 loop: CSVEDTLQGYEQYF. The CDR3 coding sequence is TGCAGCGTTGAAGATACACTACAGGGGTACGAGCAGTACTTC.

This chain connects TRBV20-1 to TRBJ2-2; D gene ambiguous. V lost 4 bases to trimming and J lost 0 bases, with 12 bases between them. Germline CDR1 DFQATT, CDR2 SNEGSKA (reference sequence). The CDR3 extends over 15 amino acids. In DNA form, the CDR3 reads TGCAGTGCTAACGGGCCGTTTACGAACACCGGGGAGCTGTTTTTT. Amino acid sequence: CSANGPFTNTGELFF.